This TCR beta chain derives from a study of chronic HIV infection and antiretroviral therapy. MiXCR, run by TCRdb on the 5' RACE reads, gives a single entry per CDR3 protein. The data hold about 38,000 distinct CDR3 sequences, with 8% to 10% observed a single time. This clonotype was counted at least ten times. The sample was peripheral blood. This clonotype was obtained from an adult who had HIV and had not received antiretroviral therapy, or was an uninfected healthy control (not recorded which).

Here the CDR3 reads CASSDGLVPNTQYF. The CDR3 nucleotides read TGTGCCAGCAGCGATGGACTAGTCCCTAATACGCAGTATTTT. This chain uses TRBV5-4 with TRBJ2-3, with 7 bases identical to TRBD2. Germline V gene lookup returns CDR1 SGHNT and CDR2 YYREEE (reference sequence). The length of the CDR3 is 14 residues. V lost 4 bases to trimming and J lost 7 bases; unmatched junction nucleotides: 9.